These 5 T cell receptor beta chains share one sample of origin, sequenced in a study of patients and donors after allogeneic stem cell transplantation. In TCRdb, the RT-PCR reads were re-called with MiXCR into one record per CDR3 protein. This sample carries over 150,000 distinct CDR3 sequences, approximately 41% of them seen once, and the ten largest clones take approximately 32%. Sequenced material: blood, either unsorted or a sorted T cell fraction (not recorded which). These receptors were obtained from a human donor who was either an allogeneic HSCT recipient or a stem cell or donor lymphocyte infusion donor (not recorded which). It is not recorded whose cells these are; they may come from a transplant donor.

A few counts support this clonotype. This rearrangement joins TRBV12-3 or TRBV12-4 to TRBJ1-4, with 9 bases matching TRBD1. The CDR3 totals 14 residues. V lost 5 bases to trimming and J lost 7 bases; unmatched junction nucleotides: 5. The CDR3 spells CASSGTGSGEKLFF. CDR3 sequence (DNA): TGTGCCAGCAGTGGGACAGGGAGTGGTGAAAAACTGTTTTTT.

The chain joins TRBV14 to TRBJ2-7, with D perhaps matching TRBD2 (5 bases). The V end was cut by 4 bases, the J end by 3 bases, with 7 bases between. Germline V gene sequence: CDR1 SGHDN, CDR2 FVKESK. The CDR3 spans 12 residues. The CDR3 sequence is CASSLDFYEQYF. CDR3 bases: TGTGCCAGCAGCCTGGACTTCTACGAGCAGTACTTC. Drawing the rest from reference TRBV14 and TRBJ2-7, the complete variable domain is EAGVTQFPSHSVIEKGQTVTLRCDPISGHDNLYWYRRVMGKEIKFLLHFVKESKQDESGMPNNRFLAERTGGTYSTLKVQPAELEDSGVYFCASSLDFYEQYFGPGTRLTVT.

This clonotype was seen a few times. The chain employs TRBV5-6 and TRBJ2-2, with D unresolved. The V end lost 5 bases, the J end lost 7 bases, and 6 bases lay between the germline ends. The germline V gene encodes CDR1 SGHDT and CDR2 YYEEEE. CDR3 length: 11 amino acids. The CDR3 sequence is CASRFRGELFF. CDR3 bases: TGTGCCAGCAGGTTCCGCGGGGAGCTGTTTTTT.

This rearrangement joins TRBV7-2 to TRBJ1-1; TRBD1 aligns across 9 bases. The CDR3 consists of 15 residues. V trimming: 5 bases; J trimming: 7 bases; junction bases outside the gene matches: 11. Germline lookup yields CDR1 SGHTA and CDR2 FQGNSA. The CDR3 here is CASSPHGTGLGEAFF. The DNA of the CDR3 is TGTGCCAGCAGCCCCCACGGGACAGGGTTAGGTGAAGCTTTCTTT. The complete variable domain, with remaining parts taken from reference TRBV7-2 and TRBJ1-1, reads GAGVSQSPSNKVTEKGKDVELRCDPISGHTALYWYRQSLGQGLEFLIYFQGNSAPDKSGLPSDRFSAERTGGSVSTLTIQRTQQEDSAVYLCASSPHGTGLGEAFFGQGTRLTVV.

V and J are TRBV9 and TRBJ2-1; D not certain. Germline V CDR1 and CDR2: SGDLS, YYNGEE. The CDR3 sequence is 15 residues long. Trimming removed 0 bases from V and 0 bases from J, with 7 bases in between. CDR3 region: CASSVEQISYNEQFF. As DNA, the CDR3 is TGTGCCAGCAGCGTAGAGCAGATCTCCTACAATGAGCAGTTCTTC.